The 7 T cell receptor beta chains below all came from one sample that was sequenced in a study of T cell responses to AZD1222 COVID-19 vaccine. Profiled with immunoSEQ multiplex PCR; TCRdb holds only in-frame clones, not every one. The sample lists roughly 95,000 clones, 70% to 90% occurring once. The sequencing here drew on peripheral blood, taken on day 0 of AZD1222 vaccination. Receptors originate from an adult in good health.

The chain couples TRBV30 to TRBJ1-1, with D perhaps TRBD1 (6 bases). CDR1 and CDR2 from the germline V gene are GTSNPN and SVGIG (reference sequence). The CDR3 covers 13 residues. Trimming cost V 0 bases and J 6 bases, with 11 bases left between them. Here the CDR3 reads CAWSVRGASEAFF. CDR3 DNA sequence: TGTGCCTGGAGTGTACGGGGGGCATCTGAAGCTTTCTTT.

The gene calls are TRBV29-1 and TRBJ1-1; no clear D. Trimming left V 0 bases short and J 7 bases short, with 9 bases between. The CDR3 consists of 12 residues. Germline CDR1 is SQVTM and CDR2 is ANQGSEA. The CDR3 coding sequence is TGCAGCGTTGAAGAAGGACGTGGTGAAGCTTTCTTT. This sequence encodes CSVEEGRGEAFF.

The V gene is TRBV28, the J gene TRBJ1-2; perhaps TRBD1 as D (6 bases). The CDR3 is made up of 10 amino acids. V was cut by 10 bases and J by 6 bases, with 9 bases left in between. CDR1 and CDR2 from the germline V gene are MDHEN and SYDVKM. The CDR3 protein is CATTGHGYTF. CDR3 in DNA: TGTGCCACAACAGGGCATGGCTACACCTTC.

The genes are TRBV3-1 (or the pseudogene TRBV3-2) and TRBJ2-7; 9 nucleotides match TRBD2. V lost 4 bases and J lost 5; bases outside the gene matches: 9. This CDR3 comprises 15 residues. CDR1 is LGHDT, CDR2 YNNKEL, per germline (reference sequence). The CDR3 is CASSPRGGHGHEQYF. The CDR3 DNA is TGTGCCAGCAGCCCGCGGGGGGGGCATGGACACGAGCAGTACTTC.

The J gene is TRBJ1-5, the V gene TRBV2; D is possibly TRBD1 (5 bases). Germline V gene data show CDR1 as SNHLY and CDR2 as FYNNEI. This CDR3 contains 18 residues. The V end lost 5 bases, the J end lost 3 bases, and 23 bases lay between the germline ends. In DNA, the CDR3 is TGTGCCAGCAGTAGGACACTGACAGCACCAGAAACCAATCAGCCCCAGCATTTT. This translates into CASSRTLTAPETNQPQHF. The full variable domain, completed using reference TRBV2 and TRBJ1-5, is EPEVTQTPSHQVTQMGQEVILRCVPISNHLYFYWYRQILGQKVEFLVSFYNNEISEKSEIFDDQFSVERPDGSNFTLKIRSTKLEDSAMYFCASSRTLTAPETNQPQHFGDGTRLSIL.

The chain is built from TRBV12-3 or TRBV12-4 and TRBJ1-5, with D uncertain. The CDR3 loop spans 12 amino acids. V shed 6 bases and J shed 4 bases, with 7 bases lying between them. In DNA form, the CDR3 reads TGTGCCAGCAGCCAATCAAATCAGCCCCAGCATTTT. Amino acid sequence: CASSQSNQPQHF.

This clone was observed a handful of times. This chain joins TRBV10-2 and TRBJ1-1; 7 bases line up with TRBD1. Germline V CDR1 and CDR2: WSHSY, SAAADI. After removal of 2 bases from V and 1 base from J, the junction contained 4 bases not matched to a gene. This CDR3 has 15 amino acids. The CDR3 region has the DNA TGCGCCAGCAGTGAGCGACAGGGCGGGAACACTGAAGCTTTCTTT. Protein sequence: CASSERQGGNTEAFF.